This TCR beta chain was sequenced during a study of response to subunit inactivated influenza vaccine. In TCRdb, the RT-PCR reads were re-called with MiXCR into one record per CDR3 protein. This sample carries about 540,000 distinct CDR3 sequences, around 25% of them seen once, and the ten largest clones take 2.8%. The CDR3 extends over 15 amino acids. Germline V CDR1 and CDR2: SGHRS, YFSETQ. After removal of 4 bases from V and 5 bases from J, the junction contained 11 bases not matched to a gene. The table lists this clonotype with many counts. This same sample was also taken into another study, of T cells expressing NK-cell markers. That work adds: 5'RACE template switching built TCR beta cDNA with unique molecular identifiers. Researchers got TCR beta repertoires out of sorted CD3+CD56+NKG2C+, CD3+CD56+NKG2C- and CD3+CD56-NKG2C+ T cells. The same clonotypes also predominated in the CD3+CD56-NKG2C+ fraction of a few donors. Questions lingered over whether expanded NKG2C+ T cell clones were HCMV-specific.

This receptor was taken from a man aged 45-65 years who received an inactivated influenza vaccine. This chain connects TRBV5-1 to TRBJ2-5, with 7 bases matching TRBD1. The specimen comprised CD4+ T cells sorted from PBMCs, sampled about 11 days after vaccination. The CDR3 DNA follows: TGCGCCAGCAGCCCCCTTCGAGGGACAGCTGAGACCCAGTACTTC. It translates to CASSPLRGTAETQYF. The full variable domain, with the rest looked up from reference TRBV5-1 and TRBJ2-5, is KAGVTQTPRYLIKTRGQQVTLSCSPISGHRSVSWYQQTPGQGLQFLFEYFSETQRNKGNFPGRFSGRQFSNSRSEMNVSTLELGDSALYLCASSPLRGTAETQYFGPGTRLLVL.